This paragraph covers one T cell receptor (beta chain) sequence. No antigen is known for it. Germline CDR1 is MRHNA and CDR2 is SNTAGT. There are 14 residues in the CDR3. The V and J ends lost 1 base and 4 bases respectively, with 11 bases between them. MiXCR was run by TCRdb on the 5' RACE reads, yielding one entry per CDR3 protein. Counted here are under 500,000 distinct CDR3 sequences, approximately 19% occurring once; the ten biggest clones make up 18%. The data were obtained in a study of T cells after yellow fever vaccination. For the study at large: Libraries from low-cell-number fractions were prepared with the SMART-Seq v4 Ultra Low Input RNA kit.

Study-level findings and limits: Although most clonotypes did not, a small share appeared in both CD4 and CD8 compartments.

The sequencing here drew on PBMCs, taken before the yellow fever booster vaccination. This chain joins TRBV6-4 and TRBJ2-7; D is undetermined. This clonotype originated in a man aged 18 to 29 who received the YFV17D yellow fever vaccine. The CDR3 spells CASSDYWTVYEQYF. Here the CDR3 DNA reads TGTGCCAGCAGTGACTATTGGACGGTTTACGAGCAGTACTTC.